This entry is about one TCR beta chain. From germline, CDR1 is SNHLY and CDR2 FYNNEI. V dropped 8 bases and J dropped 5; count of bases not matched to a gene: 8. The CDR3 is made up of 15 amino acids. Only in-frame clones appear in the TCRdb table, and some are missing; sequencing was by immunoSEQ multiplex PCR. The sample yields about 680,000 clones, 70% to 90% seen once. As to treatment: roughly 20 received Ad26.COV2.S at low or high dose, single or two shots; five or six received placebo; per-sample allocation not given. Following the first vaccine or placebo injection, samples were taken on day 63. The sample belongs to a study of Ad26.COV2.S vaccination and SARS-CoV-2 variants.

This rearrangement joins TRBV2 to TRBJ2-1, with 11 nucleotides matching TRBD2. Sequenced material: peripheral blood, taken in a trial of Ad26.COV2.S vaccine versus placebo. The source is a person aged 18-60 years who received the Ad26.COV2.S COVID-19 vaccine or a placebo. CDR3 nucleotide sequence: TGTGCCAGCTCAAGGGCGACTAGCGGGAACAATGAGCAGTTCTTC. The encoded protein is CASSRATSGNNEQFF.